This T cell receptor (beta chain) was retrieved from a study of shared clonotypes between healthy human individuals. Turning to the study itself: In total, the donors were a couple of women and a few men aged 18 to 49. Per-donor plates numbered three CD4 naive, three CD4 memory, two CD8 naive and one CD8 memory. Points from the study as a whole: Generally, naive subsets (rather than memory subsets) showed larger estimated richness.

CD45RO-negative, CCR7-positively selected cells formed the naive CD8 fraction, excluding terminally differentiated effector memory CD45RA+ cells. Adult donors, all healthy and HIV-negative, had no recent acute infections or vaccinations. Note on this clone: Its target is not known.

Some clones are missing from TCRdb's copy, which holds only in-frame ones; the method was immunoSEQ multiplex PCR. The data show about 700,000 clones, just over 90% seen once. The sequenced sample was naive CD8+ T cells sorted from blood. This TCR came from a man between 25 and 39 years old in good health.

The CDR3 loop is CASSSGLNEQFF. For the CDR3, the DNA is TGTGCCAGCAGTTCGGGACTAAATGAGCAGTTCTTC. This sequence joins TRBV27 and TRBJ2-1; TRBD2 matches 7 bases. Germline V gene lookup returns CDR1 MNHEY and CDR2 SMNVEV (reference sequence). This CDR3 is built from 12 residues. V gave up 4 bases and J gave up 7 bases; unmatched junction bases: 1.